The 7 T cell receptor beta chains listed next were all sequenced from one sample in a study of regulatory T cells in long-lasting Graves disease (TCRdb year 2021). Preparation of the library involved multiplex PCR. Sequencer: Illumina HiSeq 4000. iRepertoire HTBI primers and Arm-PCR amplification of CDR3 regions were used to construct TCR beta libraries. Starting from the raw public reads, TCRdb applied fastp trimming at Q25, assembled clones with MiXCR and retained in-frame beta chains. Entries are consolidated by CDR3 protein sequence, retaining the most common genes and DNA. The sample contains about 430,000 distinct CDR3 sequences, approximately 16% of them found a single time. Clones ranked in the top ten supply about 7.8% of the sample. The time point label for this specimen denotes: newly diagnosed GD, antithyroid drugs for less than 3 months. For both TCR sequencing and RNA sequencing, RNA was extracted from PBMCs in TRIzol.

This sample also belongs to another study, concerning T cells in Graves' hyperthyroidism and ophthalmopathy.

The sequencing used peripheral blood mononuclear cells (PBMCs), collected at new diagnosis, from a patient treated with antithyroid drugs. These receptors came from a middle-aged woman with Graves disease. Donor details come from another sample of the same person, matched by shared clones.

In its sample, this clonotype was seen many times. The chain is built from TRBV12-3 or TRBV12-4 and TRBJ1-1; the D is unclear. The CDR3 is made up of 15 amino acids. The V and J ends lost 6 bases and 1 base respectively, with 15 bases between them. The CDR3 bases are TGTGCCAGCAGCCCTGACCGATACTGGAACACTGAAGCTTTCTTT. Amino acids: CASSPDRYWNTEAFF.

This clonotype has ten or more counts. The rearrangement joins TRBV11-2 to TRBJ2-3; 7 nucleotides agree with TRBD2. The CDR3 covers 17 residues. Trimming removed 0 bases from V and 1 base from J; junction bases left unmatched: 7. The germline CDR1 and CDR2 sequences are SGHAT and FQNNGV. The CDR3 sequence is CASSLDRWGGRTDTQYF. The DNA of the CDR3 is TGTGCCAGCAGCTTAGATAGGTGGGGAGGGCGCACAGATACGCAGTATTTT.

This clonotype appeared many times. This rearrangement joins TRBV7-3 to TRBJ2-1, with D possibly matching TRBD1 (6 bases). The CDR3 is made up of 15 amino acids. V lost 5 bases and J lost 13, with 24 bases in between. Germline V gene lookup returns CDR1 SGHTA and CDR2 FQGTGA. As DNA, the CDR3 is TGTGCCAGCAGCCCACTAGGGGGAGAAGGGAGTGAACAGTTCTTC. Encoded protein: CASSPLGGEGSEQFF.

This clonotype was recorded at least ten times. The chain recombines TRBV11-3 with TRBJ2-5, with a tentative D call TRBD2 (6 bases). The V gene lost 5 bases and the J gene lost 1 base, with 14 bases spanning the gap. CDR3 length: 15 residues. Germline CDR1 reads SGHNT; CDR2 reads YENEEA. The CDR3 loop is CASSHRDSPQETQYF. DNA of the CDR3: TGTGCCAGCAGCCACCGGGACTCCCCCCAAGAGACCCAGTACTTC.

In its sample, this clonotype was seen many times. The V gene is TRBV3-1, the J gene TRBJ2-1; 7 bases map to TRBD2. CDR1 LGHDT and CDR2 YNNKEL come from the germline V gene (reference sequence). Losses at the gene ends were 1 base for V and 4 bases for J; bases not matched to a gene: 4. The CDR3 is made up of 15 amino acids. CDR3 protein: CASSQGSGGYNEQFF. The CDR3 bases are TGTGCCAGCAGCCAAGGCTCGGGGGGATACAATGAGCAGTTCTTC.

The V gene is TRBV10-1, the J gene TRBJ1-5; no clear D gene. Trimming cost V 10 bases and J 3 bases, with 13 bases left between them. The CDR3 consists of 13 residues. Germline CDR1 WNHNN, CDR2 SYGVQD (reference sequence). The CDR3 DNA is TGCGCCACCTCCGCGTCAGTCAATCAGCCCCAGCATTTT. Protein product: CATSASVNQPQHF.

The genes are TRBV11-3 and TRBJ2-3, with 9 bases that match TRBD2. The CDR3 contains 14 residues. Germline CDR1 and CDR2: SGHNT and YENEEA. Unmatched junction bases numbered 4, after V lost 5 bases and J lost 4 bases. The CDR3 reads CASSRSGSADTQYF. The CDR3 bases are TGTGCCAGCAGCCGTAGCGGGAGCGCAGATACGCAGTATTTT.